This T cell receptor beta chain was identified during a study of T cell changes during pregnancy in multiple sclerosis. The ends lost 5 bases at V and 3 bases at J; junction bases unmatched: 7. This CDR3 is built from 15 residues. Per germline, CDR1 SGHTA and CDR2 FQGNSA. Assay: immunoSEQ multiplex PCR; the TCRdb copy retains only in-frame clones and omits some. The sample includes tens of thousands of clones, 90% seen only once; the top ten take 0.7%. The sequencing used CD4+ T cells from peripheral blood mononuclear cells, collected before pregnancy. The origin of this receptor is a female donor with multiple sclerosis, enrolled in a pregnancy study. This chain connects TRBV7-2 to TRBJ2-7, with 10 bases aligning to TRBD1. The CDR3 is CASSPFDRGRYEQYF. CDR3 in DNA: TGTGCCAGCAGCCCATTCGACAGGGGGCGCTACGAGCAGTACTTC.